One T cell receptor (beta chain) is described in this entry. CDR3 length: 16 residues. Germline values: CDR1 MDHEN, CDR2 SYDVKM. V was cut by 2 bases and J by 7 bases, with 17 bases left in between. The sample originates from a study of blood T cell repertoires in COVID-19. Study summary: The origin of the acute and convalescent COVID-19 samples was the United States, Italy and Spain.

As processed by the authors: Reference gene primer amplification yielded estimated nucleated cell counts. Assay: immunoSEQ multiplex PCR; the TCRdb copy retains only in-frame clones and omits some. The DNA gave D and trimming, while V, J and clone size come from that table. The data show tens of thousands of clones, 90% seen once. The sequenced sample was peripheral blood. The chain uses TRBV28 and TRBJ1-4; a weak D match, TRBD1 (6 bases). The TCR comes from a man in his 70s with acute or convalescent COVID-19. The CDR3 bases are TGTGCCAGCAGTTTAATCCGGACAGTTCAAGGTGAAAAACTGTTTTTT. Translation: CASSLIRTVQGEKLFF.